The entry below describes one T cell receptor beta chain. Its antigen is still unknown. The CDR3 is 15 amino acids. Trimming stripped 2 bases from V and 0 bases from J, with 9 bases between. Germline loops: CDR1 SGDLS, CDR2 YYNGEE. This sample was included in a study of early T cells in non-severe SARS-CoV-2 infection. Attached unique molecular identifiers marked individual cDNA molecules. TCRdb itself ran the 5' RACE reads through MiXCR, one entry per CDR3 protein. This sample yields 75,000 to 100,000 distinct CDR3 sequences, of which roughly 14% are seen a single time; roughly 7.2% belongs to the top ten. Study-level results: Matches to VDJdb favored anti-spike CD8 responses and missed private and CD4 specificities.

The sample comprised whole blood. The chain employs TRBV9 and TRBJ2-1; D unresolved. The sequence was collected from an adult who was a healthcare worker with PCR-confirmed SARS-CoV-2 infection or an uninfected control (not recorded which). CDR3 loop: CASSVQYSSYNEQFF. CDR3 bases: TGTGCCAGCAGCGTCCAATATAGCTCCTACAATGAGCAGTTCTTC.